This T cell receptor beta chain is drawn from a study of T cell repertoires in cytomegalovirus infection. Study details: Public TCR beta signatures indicated both CMV infection and matching HLA type.

TCRdb analysed the reads with MiXCR anew, one entry per CDR3 protein. The sample carries around 450,000 distinct CDR3 sequences, approximately 30% recorded once. The study's findings and limits: The study identified carriers of CMV plus the relevant HLA from cumulative public TCR beta family frequency. Dominating the ex vivo response were HLA-C-restricted CMV-specific TCR beta clonotypes.

This clonotype was detected a few times. The antigen is unknown. There are 16 residues in the CDR3. The germline gives CDR1 MNHNS, CDR2 SASEGT. V lost 3 bases and J 7 bases, leaving 16 bases between the germline ends. The TCR sequence derives from a human donor in good health (CMV status not recorded). Some clones in this sample may be carry-over from other donors' samples. Specimen: PBMCs. This chain uses TRBV6-1 with TRBJ1-6; D perhaps matches TRBD1 (5 bases). CDR3 bases: TGTGCCAGCAGTGAGAACAGGCATACCCTGAATTCACCCCTCCACTTT. Translating it yields CASSENRHTLNSPLHF.